Following are 31 T cell receptor beta chains from one sample sequenced in a study of cytomegalovirus exposure and HLA in healthy donors. With 60 Vbeta and 13 Jbeta primers, the PCR was carried out. The method was immunoSEQ multiplex PCR; TCRdb's version includes in-frame clones alone and lacks a portion of them. The sample records roughly 62,000 clones, over 60% being singletons. Sequences were obtained from PBMCs. The source of these receptors is a woman in her thirties in good health and CMV-seronegative.

The CDR3 DNA sequence: TGTGCCAGCAGCTACAATCAACAGGACGACACTGAAGCTTTCTTT. Amino acids: CASSYNQQDDTEAFF. The rearrangement uses TRBV7-9 and TRBJ1-1; D is perhaps TRBD1 (5 bases). V lost 4 bases to trimming and J lost 3 bases, with 15 bases between them. Germline-derived CDR1 and CDR2 are SEHNR and FQNEAQ (reference sequence). This CDR3 is 15 amino acids long.

The gene calls are TRBV9 and TRBJ1-2; D remains unclear. Trimming pared 0 bases from V and 4 bases from J, leaving 25 bases between. Germline V lookup: CDR1 SGDLS, CDR2 YYNGEE. The CDR3 is 19 residues long. Written as DNA, the CDR3 is TGTGCCAGCAGCGTAGGTGAGGAGGGTAGCCCGGCCCTAGGCTATGGCTACACCTTC. It is translated as CASSVGEEGSPALGYGYTF.

V and J are TRBV21-1 and TRBJ2-1; TRBD2 is the table's D call, not checked against the DNA. TRBV21-1 constitutes a pseudogene. The CDR3 is 16 residues long. The chain's CDR3 is CASSKGGTSVYNEQFF. The CDR3 coding sequence is TGTGCCAGCAGCAAAGGCGGGACTAGCGTCTACAATGAGCAGTTCTTC.

V is TRBV2 and J is TRBJ2-5; 12 bases line up with TRBD1. Germline CDR1 is SNHLY and CDR2 is FYNNEI. The CDR3 is made up of 15 amino acids. V shed 6 bases and J 5 bases; nucleotides not matched to a gene: 7. CDR3 sequence: CASSRGQGAGETQYF. The CDR3 DNA sequence: TGTGCCAGCAGCCGGGGACAGGGGGCTGGGGAGACCCAGTACTTC.

This chain uses TRBV28 with TRBJ2-5; the match to TRBD1 covers 8 bases. Trimming removed 6 bases from V and 5 bases from J; junction bases left unmatched: 8. CDR3 size: 14 residues. The V gene's germline CDR1 is MDHEN and CDR2 SYDVKM. The chain's CDR3 is CASRRTGFQETQYF. CDR3 nucleotide sequence: TGTGCCAGCAGACGGACAGGGTTTCAGGAGACCCAGTACTTC.

The rearrangement links TRBV5-5 to TRBJ2-1; 8 bases map to TRBD2. The length of the CDR3 is 15 residues. Germline V gives CDR1 SGHKS, CDR2 YYEKEE (reference sequence). The junction had 9 bases not matched to a gene; V was cut back by 4 bases and J by 6 bases. Written as DNA, the CDR3 is TGTGCCAGCAGCCCTCCCTTGGGGACTAGCAATGAGCAGTTCTTC. Translating it yields CASSPPLGTSNEQFF.

The chain is built from TRBV19 and TRBJ2-7; possible D gene TRBD1, 6 bases. V lost 3 bases and J lost 0, with 9 bases in between. CDR3 size: 14 residues. Germline-derived CDR1 and CDR2 are LNHDA and SQIVND (reference sequence). In nucleotides, the CDR3 is TGTGCCAGTAGTATGGCAGGGGTCTCCTACGAGCAGTACTTC. It yields the protein CASSMAGVSYEQYF.

CDR3 amino acids: CASSNRQTLNTEAFF. As DNA, the CDR3 is TGTGCCAGTAGCAATAGGCAGACTCTGAACACTGAAGCTTTCTTT. This chain joins TRBV19 and TRBJ1-1; D unresolved. CDR1 and CDR2 from the germline V gene are LNHDA and SQIVND (reference sequence). The V and J ends lost 6 bases and 0 bases respectively, with 14 bases between them. CDR3 length: 15 amino acids.

The chain carries TRBV9 and TRBJ2-3, with TRBD2 matching 13 bases. Germline CDR1 and CDR2: SGDLS and YYNGEE. Trimming took 0 bases from V and 5 from J; bases not matched to a gene: 9. This CDR3 spans 18 amino acids. CDR3 DNA sequence: TGTGCCAGCAGCGTAGCGGAGACTAGCGGGAGGTGGGGAGATACGCAGTATTTT. It codes for CASSVAETSGRWGDTQYF.

The V gene is TRBV7-9, the J gene TRBJ1-4, with 9 bases identical to TRBD1. The V gene's germline CDR1 is SEHNR and CDR2 FQNEAQ (reference sequence). Unmatched junction bases numbered 6, after V lost 5 bases and J lost 8 bases. This CDR3 region has 14 residues. The CDR3 spells CASSAGTGNEKLFF. The CDR3, as DNA: TGTGCCAGCAGCGCGGGGACAGGGAACGAAAAACTGTTTTTT. The whole variable domain, remainder taken from reference TRBV7-9 and TRBJ1-4, is DTGVSQNPRHKITKRGQNVTFRCDPISEHNRLYWYRQTLGQGPEFLTYFQNEAQLEKSRLLSDRFSAERPKGSFSTLEIQRTEQGDSAMYLCASSAGTGNEKLFFGSGTQLSVL.

The CDR3 nucleotides read TGTGCCAGCAGCGATGATGAACAGAGCCTCTACGAGCAGTACTTC. It is translated as CASSDDEQSLYEQYF. The chain carries TRBV7-6 and TRBJ2-7; no clear D. V shed 5 bases and J shed 3 bases, with 17 bases lying between them. Germline CDR1 SGHVS, CDR2 FNYEAQ. This CDR3 region has 15 residues.

The V gene is TRBV29-1, the J gene TRBJ2-5; 7 bases fit TRBD1. The CDR3 is 13 amino acids. V lost 7 bases, J lost 4 bases, and 9 bases stayed unmatched. The V gene's germline CDR1 is SQVTM and CDR2 ANQGSEA. DNA for the CDR3: TGCAGCGGCCGGGACAGCCCTAGAGAGACCCAGTACTTC. Residues: CSGRDSPRETQYF.

V gene TRBV12-5 combines with J gene TRBJ2-1; the match to TRBD1 covers 11 bases. This CDR3 has 15 amino acids. The germline gives CDR1 LGHNT, CDR2 FRNRAP. Germline trimming cut 5 bases from V and 4 bases from J; bases unmatched to any gene: 4. CDR3 coding DNA: TGTGCTAGTGGTCCGGGACAGGGGGGGTACAATGAGCAGTTCTTC. Translation gives CASGPGQGGYNEQFF.

This chain connects TRBV6-1 to TRBJ1-2, with D hard to call. The CDR3 length is 14 residues. CDR1 and CDR2 from the germline V gene are MNHNS and SASEGT. Between the trimmed V and J ends, which lost 1 base and 7 bases, there was a span of 13 bases. This CDR3 reads CASSEELRETGYTF. For the CDR3, the DNA is TGTGCCAGCAGTGAAGAGCTTAGGGAGACTGGCTACACCTTC.

The rearrangement uses TRBV6-1 and TRBJ2-3, with 7 bases that match TRBD2. There are 19 residues in the CDR3. The germline CDR1 and CDR2 sequences are MNHNS and SASEGT. V dropped 3 bases and J dropped 4; count of bases not matched to a gene: 19. Here the CDR3 reads CASSDISFGLGEGPDTQYF. CDR3 coding DNA: TGTGCCAGCAGTGATATTTCTTTCGGACTAGGGGAGGGGCCAGATACGCAGTATTTT.

A few counts support this clone. The genes are TRBV6-5 and TRBJ1-1, with 10 bases fitting TRBD1. Looked up from germline, CDR1 is MNHEY and CDR2 is SVGAGI. The length of the CDR3 is 14 residues. With 6 bases clipped from V and 3 bases from J, the junction kept 4 bases outside the gene matches. CDR3 sequence reads: CASSSGTGDTEAFF. CDR3 DNA: TGTGCCAGCAGCTCCGGGACAGGGGACACTGAAGCTTTCTTT.

The chain has TRBV12-2 and TRBJ1-6; the table's D call TRBD1 went unverified against the DNA. TRBV12-2 is termed a pseudogene. CDR3 size: 16 residues. The CDR3 sequence: CASRFSRSSYNSPLHF. The DNA for the CDR3 is TGTGCAAGTCGCTTTTCCAGGTCCTCCTATAATTCACCCCTCCACTTT.

The J gene is TRBJ1-1, the V gene TRBV9; D is uncertain. Germline V CDR1 and CDR2: SGDLS, YYNGEE. This CDR3 contains 16 residues. Trimming removed 1 base from V and 2 bases from J, with 15 bases in between. Here the CDR3 reads CASSVTGYVDNTEAFF. The CDR3 DNA sequence: TGTGCCAGCAGCGTAACGGGGTATGTGGATAACACTGAAGCTTTCTTT.

The chain joins TRBV15 to TRBJ2-5, with D perhaps matching TRBD2 (7 bases). CDR3 length: 15 amino acids. Per germline, CDR1 LNHNV and CDR2 YYDKDF (reference sequence). Trimming stripped 3 bases from V and 6 bases from J, with 17 bases between. The CDR3 is CATSRGAEGGQTQYF. In DNA form, the CDR3 reads TGTGCCACCAGCAGGGGCGCAGAGGGGGGGCAGACCCAGTACTTC.

The chain recombines TRBV27 with TRBJ2-7; TRBD2 aligns across 10 bases. CDR1 and CDR2 (germline): MNHEY, SMNVEV (reference sequence). The CDR3 consists of 14 residues. Unmatched junction bases numbered 5, after V lost 6 bases and J lost 3 bases. In DNA, the CDR3 is TGTGCCAGCAGCCCGTCTAGCGGGAGCTACGAGCAGTACGTC. Its translation: CASSPSSGSYEQYV.

There are a few counts of this clone. The V and J genes are TRBV6-6 and TRBJ1-2, with D possibly being TRBD1 (6 bases). The CDR3 is 13 residues long. The V end was cut by 6 bases, the J end by 8 bases, with 16 bases between. Germline-derived CDR1 and CDR2 are MNHNY and SVGAGI (reference sequence). Here the CDR3 DNA reads TGTGCCAGCAGGTCTACAGGGTTTCGGGGCTACACCTTC. Amino acids: CASRSTGFRGYTF.

The genes are TRBV2 and TRBJ1-1; the match to TRBD1 covers 7 bases. Germline V CDR1 and CDR2: SNHLY, FYNNEI. V was clipped by 6 bases and J by 1 base; unmatched bases: 11. CDR3 length: 16 amino acids. CDR3 amino acids: CASSKYRGEGNTEAFF. CDR3 bases: TGTGCCAGCAGCAAATACAGGGGCGAGGGGAACACTGAAGCTTTCTTT. The variable domain in full, with the rest retrieved from reference TRBV2 and TRBJ1-1, is EPEVTQTPSHQVTQMGQEVILRCVPISNHLYFYWYRQILGQKVEFLVSFYNNEISEKSEIFDDQFSVERPDGSNFTLKIRSTKLEDSAMYFCASSKYRGEGNTEAFFGQGTRLTVV.

V and J are TRBV5-1 and TRBJ2-3, with 12 bases fitting TRBD1. CDR3 size: 16 residues. V lost 2 bases and J lost 6; bases outside the gene matches: 7. Per germline, CDR1 SGHRS and CDR2 YFSETQ. The CDR3 DNA sequence: TGCGCCAGCAGCTTTGGCCGGGACAGGGGGCTGGATACGCAGTATTTT. The encoded protein is CASSFGRDRGLDTQYF.

The rearrangement joins TRBV7-9 to TRBJ1-1, with D unresolved. The germline CDR1 and CDR2 sequences are SEHNR and FQNEAQ (reference sequence). Trimming removed 5 bases from V and 4 bases from J, with 14 bases in between. The CDR3 loop spans 14 amino acids. CDR3 in DNA: TGTGCCAGCAGCAGTAACGGGTGGAGCACTGAAGCTTTCTTT. It codes for CASSSNGWSTEAFF.

This clone was seen only a few times. The CDR3 DNA reads TGTGCCAGCAGCTTGTGGCCCGAGGGGGCGCCGGTTGAAGAGACCCAGTACTTC. Protein: CASSLWPEGAPVEETQYF. The genes are TRBV5-4 and TRBJ2-5; 7 positions match TRBD1. Germline loops: CDR1 SGHNT, CDR2 YYREEE (reference sequence). V dropped 1 base and J dropped 3; count of bases not matched to a gene: 15. This CDR3 is built from 18 residues.

The chain combines TRBV7-8 with TRBJ1-4, with a tentative D call TRBD1 (6 bases). CDR1 and CDR2 from the germline V gene are SGHVS and FQNEAQ. The ends were cut back, 3 bases at V and 0 bases at J, with 11 bases in the middle. The CDR3 runs 16 residues. Here the CDR3 DNA reads TGTGCCAGCAGCTTGGACAGCCATGCAACTAATGAAAAACTGTTTTTT. Translating it yields CASSLDSHATNEKLFF.

The chain carries TRBV28 and TRBJ1-5; 7 positions match TRBD1. Germline V gives CDR1 MDHEN, CDR2 SYDVKM. V dropped 4 bases and J dropped 0; count of bases not matched to a gene: 3. There are 15 residues in the CDR3. CDR3 protein: CASSWDSYSNQPQHF. CDR3 in DNA: TGTGCCAGCAGTTGGGACAGTTATAGCAATCAGCCCCAGCATTTT. Using reference TRBV28 and TRBJ1-5 for the parts outside the CDR3, the full variable domain is DVKVTQSSRYLVKRTGEKVFLECVQDMDHENMFWYRQDPGLGLRLIYFSYDVKMKEKGDIPEGYSVSREKKERFSLILESASTNQTSMYLCASSWDSYSNQPQHFGDGTRLSIL.

This chain connects TRBV13 to TRBJ2-7; D is ambiguous. CDR1 PRHDT and CDR2 FYEKMQ come from the germline V gene (reference sequence). V shed 3 bases and J shed 0 bases, with 9 bases lying between them. The CDR3 is 14 residues long. CDR3 region: CASSLTVRSYEQYV. Here the CDR3 DNA reads TGTGCCAGCAGCTTGACTGTCCGCTCCTACGAGCAGTACGTC.

The chain is built from TRBV25-1 and TRBJ1-1; 7 bases agree with TRBD1. CDR1 and CDR2 from the germline V gene are MGHDK and SYGVNS. Trimming at V came to 4 bases and at J to 4 bases, leaving 3 bases not matched to a gene. The CDR3 sequence is 13 residues long. The CDR3 DNA reads TGTGCCAGCAGTGGCCGGACAGGCACTGAAGCTTTCTTT. Translated, it gives CASSGRTGTEAFF.

V is TRBV27 and J is TRBJ2-2, with TRBD1 identical over 7 bases. Germline V gene lookup returns CDR1 MNHEY and CDR2 SMNVEV (reference sequence). V gave up 0 bases and J gave up 5 bases; unmatched junction bases: 6. CDR3 length: 16 residues. The CDR3 DNA reads as TGTGCCAGCAGTTTATCCCCACAGGGGTCGACCGGGGAGCTGTTTTTT. It translates to CASSLSPQGSTGELFF.

This clone was observed a few times. The chain links TRBV27 to TRBJ1-2; 9 nucleotides agree with TRBD1. Trimming took 2 bases from V and 4 from J; bases not matched to a gene: 11. CDR1 is MNHEY, CDR2 SMNVEV, per germline (reference sequence). The CDR3 contains 17 residues. This CDR3 reads CASSLGLGQGGVYGYTF. CDR3 coding DNA: TGTGCCAGCAGTTTAGGCCTGGGACAGGGAGGAGTCTATGGCTACACCTTC.